This entry lists 30 T cell receptor beta chains sequenced from one sample in a study of Ad26.COV2.S vaccination and SARS-CoV-2 variants. The sample's treatment: around 19 received Ad26.COV2.S at low or high dose, single or two shots; 5 received placebo; per-sample allocation not given. Specimens were obtained on day 63 following the first vaccine or placebo injection. Data came from immunoSEQ multiplex PCR; TCRdb stores just in-frame clones and leaves some out. The table records about 350,000 clones, 80% to 90% of them present only once. The material sequenced was peripheral blood, taken in a trial of Ad26.COV2.S vaccine versus placebo. The origin of the receptors is a person between 18 and 60 years old who received the Ad26.COV2.S COVID-19 vaccine or a placebo.

The chain joins TRBV9 to TRBJ2-7; TRBD1 matches 9 bases. The CDR3 loop spans 15 amino acids. V lost 3 bases and J lost 2; bases outside the gene matches: 6. The V gene's germline CDR1 is SGDLS and CDR2 YYNGEE. DNA for the CDR3: TGTGCCAGCAGCGAGGGACAGGGTCTTGCCTACGAGCAGTACTTC. Translating it yields CASSEGQGLAYEQYF.

This sequence joins TRBV7-2 and TRBJ1-2; D unclear. The length of the CDR3 is 14 residues. Germline V gene lookup returns CDR1 SGHTA and CDR2 FQGNSA. With 4 bases removed from V and 2 bases from J, the gap between germline ends came to 11 bases. The CDR3 DNA sequence: TGTGCCAGCAGCTCACGTCAGGTCAACTATGGCTACACCTTC. This encodes CASSSRQVNYGYTF.

This chain uses TRBV9 with TRBJ1-2, with TRBD1 matching 7 bases. Germline V lookup: CDR1 SGDLS, CDR2 YYNGEE. The CDR3 totals 14 residues. V was clipped by 5 bases and J by 2 bases; unmatched bases: 6. Here the CDR3 reads CASRRGGANYGYTF. CDR3 in DNA: TGTGCCAGCAGAAGAGGGGGCGCAAACTATGGCTACACCTTC. The full variable domain, in which reference TRBV9 and TRBJ1-2 provide the parts outside the CDR3, is DSGVTQTPKHLITATGQRVTLRCSPRSGDLSVYWYQQSLDQGLQFLIQYYNGEERAKGNILERFSAQQFPDLHSELNLSSLELGDSALYFCASRRGGANYGYTFGSGTRLTVV.

The chain carries TRBV3-1 (or the pseudogene TRBV3-2) and TRBJ1-1; D is uncertain. Germline-derived CDR1 and CDR2 are LGHDT and YNNKEL (reference sequence). Trimming removed 0 bases from V and 4 bases from J, with 6 bases in between. The CDR3 covers 13 residues. In nucleotides, the CDR3 is TGTGCCAGCAGCCAAGATGGGGTCACTGAAGCTTTCTTT. Its translation: CASSQDGVTEAFF.

The chain is built from TRBV15 and TRBJ2-7; 9 bases fit TRBD1. This CDR3 contains 14 residues. V was pared by 5 bases and J by 3 bases, with 5 bases of the junction left unmatched. The germline V gene has CDR1 LNHNV and CDR2 YYDKDF (reference sequence). CDR3 region: CATSRDRDSYEQYF. The CDR3 nucleotides are TGTGCCACCAGCCGGGACAGGGACAGCTACGAGCAGTACTTC.

The rearrangement joins TRBV6-5 to TRBJ2-7; 7 bases line up with TRBD2. CDR1 is MNHEY, CDR2 SVGAGI, per germline. The CDR3 is 15 amino acids. V lost 6 bases to trimming and J lost 1 base; unmatched junction nucleotides: 9. In DNA form, the CDR3 reads TGTGCCAGCAGCCCAGACGGGGGGTCATCCTACGAGCAGTACTTC. This codes for CASSPDGGSSYEQYF.

This clone has a single count. This chain joins TRBV28 and TRBJ1-5; tentatively, D is TRBD1 (5 bases). The V and J ends lost 7 bases and 4 bases respectively, with 17 bases between them. Germline V CDR1 and CDR2: MDHEN, SYDVKM. CDR3 length: 15 amino acids. CDR3 sequence reads: CASNFGGSFNQPQHF. CDR3 sequence (DNA): TGTGCCAGCAATTTCGGGGGGAGCTTTAATCAGCCCCAGCATTTT.

This clone was counted between two and nine times. Different DNA sequences within this sample yield the same CDR3. The V and J genes are TRBV19 and TRBJ2-7; D not certain. Per germline, CDR1 LNHDA and CDR2 SQIVND (reference sequence). The CDR3 covers 12 residues. Deletions cut 3 bases from V and 6 bases from J, with 9 bases between. The chain's CDR3 is CASSIRAGEQYF. The DNA of the CDR3 is TGTGCCAGTAGTATCCGGGCTGGCGAGCAGTACTTC.

The gene calls are TRBV6-5 and TRBJ1-1, with TRBD1 identical over 7 bases. Germline V gives CDR1 MNHEY, CDR2 SVGAGI. V was pared by 6 bases and J by 7 bases, with 11 bases of the junction left unmatched. The CDR3 contains 14 residues. CDR3 DNA sequence: TGTGCCAGCAGCGAGAACCGGGACAGTAATGAAGCTTTCTTT. Its protein is CASSENRDSNEAFF.

V and J are TRBV10-3 and TRBJ2-3; the match to TRBD2 covers 8 bases. CDR1 is ENHRY, CDR2 SYGVKD, per germline. V shed 3 bases and J 0 bases; nucleotides not matched to a gene: 14. CDR3 length equals 19 residues. The CDR3 sequence is CAISDLRAGAETSTDTQYF. CDR3 in DNA: TGTGCCATCAGTGACCTGAGAGCGGGGGCCGAAACTAGCACAGATACGCAGTATTTT.

The gene calls are TRBV7-9 and TRBJ1-2; 10 nucleotides line up with TRBD1. CDR3 size: 16 residues. Per the germline V gene, CDR1 is SEHNR and CDR2 is FQNEAQ (reference sequence). The junction had 9 bases not matched to a gene; V was cut back by 5 bases and J by 3 bases. CDR3 in DNA: TGTGCCAGCAGCCCTAGGGGGACAGGGGACGACTATGGCTACACCTTC. Its protein is CASSPRGTGDDYGYTF. The variable domain in full, with the rest retrieved from reference TRBV7-9 and TRBJ1-2, is DTGVSQNPRHKITKRGQNVTFRCDPISEHNRLYWYRQTLGQGPEFLTYFQNEAQLEKSRLLSDRFSAERPKGSFSTLEIQRTEQGDSAMYLCASSPRGTGDDYGYTFGSGTRLTVV.

Comments on this clone: In the same sample, other DNA sequences code for this CDR3. The chain employs TRBV7-9 and TRBJ1-3; D is uncertain. The length of the CDR3 is 14 residues. CDR1 is SEHNR, CDR2 FQNEAQ, per germline (reference sequence). The V gene lost 1 base and the J gene lost 0 bases, with 4 bases spanning the gap. The CDR3 sequence: CASSLGGSGNTIYF. Here the CDR3 DNA reads TGTGCCAGCAGCTTAGGCGGCTCTGGAAACACCATATATTTT.

The chain has TRBV19 and TRBJ1-1, with D tentatively TRBD1 (6 bases). In germline, CDR1 is LNHDA, CDR2 SQIVND (reference sequence). The ends were cut back, 6 bases at V and 1 base at J, with 15 bases in the middle. The length of the CDR3 is 15 residues. The CDR3 nucleotides are TGTGCCAGTAGGACTCAAGCGGACAGGAACACTGAAGCTTTCTTT. Protein: CASRTQADRNTEAFF.

This clone occurred a few times. V and J are TRBV28 and TRBJ2-7, with unresolved D. The V gene's germline CDR1 is MDHEN and CDR2 SYDVKM. This CDR3 is built from 12 residues. V was cut by 8 bases and J by 0 bases, with 8 bases left in between. The CDR3 here is CASGRSSYEQYF. The CDR3 DNA sequence: TGTGCCAGCGGACGGTCCTCCTACGAGCAGTACTTC.

The rearrangement uses TRBV19 and TRBJ2-4; TRBD2 agrees at 7 bases. There are 18 residues in the CDR3. In germline, CDR1 is LNHDA, CDR2 SQIVND (reference sequence). Losses at the gene ends were 1 base for V and 3 bases for J; bases not matched to a gene: 12. The DNA of the CDR3 is TGTGCCAGTAGTATAGGAGTCAGGGCGGGAGATGGCAAAAACATTCAGTACTTC. Its protein product is CASSIGVRAGDGKNIQYF.

This clone appeared a single time. The chain links TRBV6-6 to TRBJ2-5, with D maybe TRBD1 (6 bases). The length of the CDR3 is 13 residues. V lost 8 bases to trimming and J lost 4 bases, with 14 bases between them. Germline CDR1 reads MNHNY; CDR2 reads SVGAGI (reference sequence). The DNA of the CDR3 is TGTGCCAGCCGGTTCCCAGGGGCAGAGACCCAGTACTTC. This gives the protein CASRFPGAETQYF.

The chain uses TRBV25-1 and TRBJ1-1; no definite D call. The CDR3 consists of 13 residues. Deletions cut 5 bases from V and 0 bases from J, with 7 bases between. Per germline, CDR1 MGHDK and CDR2 SYGVNS. CDR3 DNA: TGTGCCAGCAGTCCCGGGTTGAACACTGAAGCTTTCTTT. Translating gives CASSPGLNTEAFF.

V and J are TRBV19 and TRBJ1-1; 8 nucleotides agree with TRBD1. Germline CDR1 reads LNHDA; CDR2 reads SQIVND (reference sequence). This CDR3 spans 17 amino acids. V trimming: 6 bases; J trimming: 4 bases; junction bases outside the gene matches: 16. As DNA, the CDR3 is TGTGCCAGTAGGGGAACAGGGGGTCTTTCCGGGGCCACTGAAGCTTTCTTT. The encoded protein is CASRGTGGLSGATEAFF.

This chain uses TRBV7-2 with TRBJ1-4, with D unresolved. V lost 3 bases and J lost 5, with 13 bases in between. The germline CDR1 and CDR2 sequences are SGHTA and FQGNSA. The CDR3 covers 15 residues. The CDR3 DNA is TGTGCCAGCAGCTTGATGGCATCGGTGAATGAAAAACTGTTTTTT. As protein: CASSLMASVNEKLFF.

A word on this clone: The same CDR3 can be traced to other DNA sequences in this sample. The chain uses TRBV19 and TRBJ2-7; D is unresolved. CDR3 length: 15 residues. Germline V gene sequence: CDR1 LNHDA, CDR2 SQIVND (reference sequence). Trimming left V 3 bases short and J 0 bases short, with 12 bases between. CDR3 sequence reads: CASSIIVDSSYEQYF. DNA for the CDR3: TGTGCCAGTAGTATCATCGTGGATAGCTCCTACGAGCAGTACTTC. The whole variable domain, remainder taken from reference TRBV19 and TRBJ2-7, is DGGITQSPKYLFRKEGQNVTLSCEQNLNHDAMYWYRQDPGQGLRLIYYSQIVNDFQKGDIAEGYSVSREKKESFPLTVTSAQKNPTAFYLCASSIIVDSSYEQYFGPGTRLTVT.

The chain links TRBV9 to TRBJ1-5, with TRBD1 matching over 9 bases. CDR1 and CDR2 (germline): SGDLS, YYNGEE. V was pared by 4 bases and J by 5 bases, with 4 bases of the junction left unmatched. The CDR3 runs to 14 residues. The CDR3 loop is CASSQTGGYQPQHF. In DNA form, the CDR3 reads TGTGCCAGCAGCCAGACAGGGGGGTATCAGCCCCAGCATTTT.

The rearrangement joins TRBV29-1 to TRBJ1-1, with D uncertain. The ends were cut back, 6 bases at V and 1 base at J, with 6 bases in the middle. This CDR3 contains 11 residues. Per germline, CDR1 SQVTM and CDR2 ANQGSEA. The CDR3 is CSVEKNTEAFF. For the CDR3, the DNA is TGCAGCGTGGAGAAGAACACTGAAGCTTTCTTT.

This chain links TRBV3-1 (or the pseudogene TRBV3-2) with TRBJ2-5; D gene unclear. The V gene's germline CDR1 is LGHDT and CDR2 YNNKEL (reference sequence). The germline V and J ends were trimmed by 0 bases and 5 bases, with 16 bases remaining between them. This CDR3 is 16 amino acids long. The DNA of the CDR3 is TGTGCCAGCAGCCAAGATCCCCCGGCCCTCGGGGAGACCCAGTACTTC. Its protein is CASSQDPPALGETQYF.

The chain employs TRBV7-8 and TRBJ2-7; 12 positions match TRBD2. CDR3 length equals 16 residues. The V gene's germline CDR1 is SGHVS and CDR2 FQNEAQ. V lost 3 bases and J lost 6; bases outside the gene matches: 9. The CDR3 DNA follows: TGTGCCAGCAGCTTTTCCGGACTAGCGGGGAGAGGCGAGCAGTACTTC. It translates to CASSFSGLAGRGEQYF.

The CDR3 spells CASSFRDRGNNEQFF. For the CDR3, the DNA is TGTGCCAGCAGTTTCCGGGACAGGGGAAACAATGAGCAGTTCTTC. The chain recombines TRBV28 with TRBJ2-1, with 10 bases identical to TRBD1. This CDR3 is built from 15 residues. The germline gives CDR1 MDHEN, CDR2 SYDVKM. Trimming took 3 bases from V and 5 from J; bases not matched to a gene: 4.

V gene TRBV5-6 combines with J gene TRBJ2-1; TRBD2 matches at 9 bases. V gave up 4 bases and J gave up 8 bases; unmatched junction bases: 19. The CDR3 loop spans 18 amino acids. Germline CDR1 SGHDT, CDR2 YYEEEE. CDR3: CASSKSSRGLALWYEQFF. CDR3 DNA sequence: TGTGCCAGCAGCAAATCAAGTCGGGGACTAGCCCTTTGGTATGAGCAGTTCTTC.

On this clone itself: This same CDR3 is encoded by further DNA sequences in the sample. This CDR3 reads CASSQDSNQPQHF. The CDR3 bases are TGCGCCAGCAGCCAAGACAGCAATCAGCCCCAGCATTTT. The genes are TRBV4-3 and TRBJ1-5, with no clear D. From germline, CDR1 is LGHNA and CDR2 YSLEER. The ends were cut back, 0 bases at V and 1 base at J, with 1 base in the middle. The CDR3 is 13 residues long.

V gene TRBV10-3 combines with J gene TRBJ1-4; D not certain. CDR1 and CDR2 from the germline V gene are ENHRY and SYGVKD. The ends were cut back, 10 bases at V and 0 bases at J, with 12 bases in the middle. The CDR3 sequence is 14 residues long. CDR3 region: CATKEVATNEKLFF. The CDR3, as DNA: TGTGCCACTAAGGAAGTTGCAACTAATGAAAAACTGTTTTTT.

DNA of the CDR3: TGCGCCAGCAGCCAAGACCTGTCAGGGGCGTACGAGCAGTACTTC. Translation: CASSQDLSGAYEQYF. The chain combines TRBV4-1 with TRBJ2-7, with a weak D call TRBD1 (6 bases). The V and J ends lost 0 bases and 4 bases respectively, with 13 bases between them. CDR3 length: 15 amino acids. Germline V lookup: CDR1 MGHRA, CDR2 YSYEKL.

The V gene is TRBV7-9, the J gene TRBJ2-2; no definite D call. CDR1 and CDR2 (germline): SEHNR, FQNEAQ (reference sequence). V gave up 5 bases and J gave up 6 bases, with 16 bases separating them. The CDR3 extends over 15 amino acids. In DNA form, the CDR3 reads TGTGCCAGCAGCCCCTCCATACTACGGGCCGGGGAGCTGTTTTTT. Translating gives CASSPSILRAGELFF. The full variable domain, in which reference TRBV7-9 and TRBJ2-2 provide the parts outside the CDR3, is DTGVSQNPRHKITKRGQNVTFRCDPISEHNRLYWYRQTLGQGPEFLTYFQNEAQLEKSRLLSDRFSAERPKGSFSTLEIQRTEQGDSAMYLCASSPSILRAGELFFGEGSRLTVL.